The 14 T cell receptor beta chains below all came from one sample that was sequenced in a study of blood T cell repertoires in COVID-19. Sequencing was performed with immunoSEQ multiplex PCR; in TCRdb, only in-frame clones are kept and a portion is missing. The sample holds a few hundred thousand clones, about 85% seen once. The sample consisted of peripheral blood. The receptors were gathered from a woman aged 18-29 years with acute or convalescent COVID-19.

V is TRBV13 and J is TRBJ2-1; TRBD1 agrees at 7 bases. CDR1 and CDR2 (germline): PRHDT, FYEKMQ (reference sequence). The CDR3 loop spans 17 amino acids. The V and J ends lost 5 bases and 5 bases, in that order; junction bases with no gene match: 15. CDR3 DNA: TGTGCCAGCAGCCCCTGGGGACAGCATTCGCTTAACAATGAGCAGTTCTTC. Protein: CASSPWGQHSLNNEQFF.

The genes are TRBV4-1 and TRBJ2-5; tentatively, D is TRBD1 (6 bases). Trimming removed 4 bases from V and 5 bases from J, with 14 bases in between. The CDR3 covers 14 residues. CDR1 is MGHRA, CDR2 YSYEKL, per germline. The CDR3 bases are TGCGCCAGCAGCCCAGGGACACCACGGGAGACCCAGTACTTC. Its translation is CASSPGTPRETQYF.

V is TRBV7-8 and J is TRBJ2-7; 11 bases are a match to TRBD1. Germline-derived CDR1 and CDR2 are SGHVS and FQNEAQ. This CDR3 has 14 residues. J lost 5 bases, V lost 6 bases, and 6 bases had no gene match. Written as DNA, the CDR3 is TGTGCCAGCAGGCCAGGGACAGGGGGGAACGAGCAGTACTTC. Its protein is CASRPGTGGNEQYF.

J is TRBJ2-5 and V is TRBV3-1 (or the pseudogene TRBV3-2), with D unresolved. Looked up from germline, CDR1 is LGHDT and CDR2 is YNNKEL (reference sequence). V was pared by 0 bases and J by 5 bases, with 10 bases between. This CDR3 is 14 amino acids long. CDR3 bases: TGTGCCAGCAGCCAAGAGAGTTCGTGGGAGACCCAGTACTTC. It translates to CASSQESSWETQYF.

DNA of the CDR3: TGTGCCAGCAGTTACTTCCACCCCGGTTCCGATACGCAGTATTTT. It yields the protein CASSYFHPGSDTQYF. V usage is TRBV6-5 and J usage is TRBJ2-3, with no clear D. The V and J ends lost 1 base and 6 bases respectively, with 14 bases between them. This CDR3 contains 15 residues. Germline lookup yields CDR1 MNHEY and CDR2 SVGAGI.

This sequence joins TRBV2 and TRBJ1-1; D is uncertain. V was trimmed by 11 bases and J by 4 bases, leaving 5 bases between them. Germline V gene data show CDR1 as SNHLY and CDR2 as FYNNEI. The CDR3 has 9 residues. The CDR3 loop is CAAGTEAFF. The CDR3 DNA is TGTGCCGCGGGCACTGAAGCTTTCTTT.

Regarding this clone: Germline and junction disagree at one end, which may indicate a read error. V usage is TRBV10-3 and J usage is TRBJ2-7, with D possibly TRBD1 on 5 matching bases. This CDR3 is 14 amino acids long. Germline V gene lookup returns CDR1 ENHRY and CDR2 SYGVKD. CDR3: CAISESRTSSEQYF. In DNA form, the CDR3 reads TGTGCCATCAGTGAGTCTCGGACATCCTCCGAGCAGTACTTC.

The J gene is TRBJ2-5, the V gene TRBV14, with a tentative D call TRBD1 (6 bases). The germline V gene has CDR1 SGHDN and CDR2 FVKESK. V lost 6 bases, J lost 5 bases, and 13 bases lay in between. The length of the CDR3 is 13 residues. CDR3 bases: TGTGCCAGCAGGGGTTTTACAGGGGAGACCCAGTACTTC. This translates into CASRGFTGETQYF.

The CDR3 spells CASRPTGANNEQFF. For the CDR3, the DNA is TGTGCCAGCAGACCCACAGGGGCCAACAATGAGCAGTTCTTC. The chain has TRBV5-6 and TRBJ2-1; 7 bases are a match to TRBD1. V shed 5 bases, J shed 5 bases, and the junction held 7 bases outside the gene matches. The CDR3 length is 14 residues. Germline V gene sequence: CDR1 SGHDT, CDR2 YYEEEE.

V usage is TRBV9 and J usage is TRBJ2-1; no firm D call. The germline V and J ends were trimmed by 0 bases and 0 bases, with 7 bases remaining between them. The CDR3 has 15 residues. CDR1 is SGDLS, CDR2 YYNGEE, per germline. This CDR3 reads CASSVAASSYNEQFF. The DNA of the CDR3 is TGTGCCAGCAGCGTAGCAGCGAGCTCCTACAATGAGCAGTTCTTC.

V is TRBV7-9 and J is TRBJ2-1; D not resolved. Trimming pared 1 base from V and 8 bases from J, leaving 9 bases between. The V gene's germline CDR1 is SEHNR and CDR2 FQNEAQ (reference sequence). The CDR3 covers 13 residues. As DNA, the CDR3 is TGTGCCAGCAGCTTAGTAGGAGTCTATGAGCAGTTCTTC. It yields the protein CASSLVGVYEQFF.

The genes are TRBV6-2 or TRBV6-3 and TRBJ1-4; no definite D call. The length of the CDR3 is 15 residues. Deletions cut 0 bases from V and 7 bases from J, with 12 bases between. The V gene's germline CDR1 is MNHEY and CDR2 SVGEGT. CDR3 DNA: TGTGCCAGCAGTTACTCACGGCAGCGTACTGAAAAACTGTTTTTT. Translated, it gives CASSYSRQRTEKLFF.

The genes are TRBV5-1 and TRBJ2-5; 7 nucleotides line up with TRBD1. V shed 3 bases and J 2 bases; nucleotides not matched to a gene: 4. The CDR3 contains 14 residues. CDR1 SGHRS and CDR2 YFSETQ come from the germline V gene. The CDR3 sequence: CASSSGQAQETQYF. In DNA, the CDR3 is TGCGCCAGCAGCTCTGGACAGGCACAAGAGACCCAGTACTTC.

The rearrangement links TRBV10-3 to TRBJ2-7; possible D gene TRBD2, 6 bases. CDR1 is ENHRY, CDR2 SYGVKD, per germline. The CDR3 covers 14 residues. Trimming took off 4 bases at V and 2 bases at J, with 12 bases between the two ends. In DNA, the CDR3 is TGTGCCATCAGTGCCGAAACGGGGGCCTACGAGCAGTACTTC. Encoded protein: CAISAETGAYEQYF.